This is a list of T cell receptor beta chains from one sample in a study of blood T cell repertoires in COVID-19. Clones were read by immunoSEQ multiplex PCR, and TCRdb kept only the in-frame ones, dropping some. The sample shows more than 95,000 clones, around 78% of them seen only once. Sequenced material: peripheral blood. These receptors all come from a man aged 30 to 39 with acute or convalescent COVID-19. CDR3s include the opening cysteine and the closing phenylalanine or tryptophan. A D gene is named only where the DNA matches it firmly. Part of the rows lack a size; the others show once, few, many or a class for expanded clones.

CDR3nt: TGTGCCTGGAGCCTCGGGGTAGGAGGCACCGGGGAGCTGTTTTTT
CDR3aa: CAWSLGVGGTGELFF
d_gene: .
j_gene: TRBJ2-2
abundance: .
v_gene: TRBV30

CDR3nt: TGTGCCAGCAGTTACTCGACCGCAGGGGGAAACTATGGCTACACCTTC
CDR3aa: CASSYSTAGGNYGYTF
d_gene: TRBD1
j_gene: TRBJ1-2
abundance: .
v_gene: TRBV6-5

CDR3nt: TGTGCCACCAAGACAGGGGCCTACGAGCAGTACTTC
CDR3aa: CATKTGAYEQYF
d_gene: TRBD1
j_gene: TRBJ2-7
abundance: .
v_gene: TRBV19

CDR3nt: TGTGCCAGCAGTGTCGGGACAGAGGTTGAAGCTTTCTTT
CDR3aa: CASSVGTEVEAFF
d_gene: TRBD1
j_gene: TRBJ1-1
abundance: few
v_gene: TRBV2

CDR3nt: TGCGCCACCGGGGGACTAGCAAGAGATACGCAGTATTTT
CDR3aa: CATGGLARDTQYF
d_gene: TRBD2
j_gene: TRBJ2-3
abundance: .
v_gene: TRBV10-2

CDR3nt: TGTGCCAGTAGTACGGGACTAGCGGAGGGAGAGACCCAGTACTTC
CDR3aa: CASSTGLAEGETQYF
d_gene: TRBD2
j_gene: TRBJ2-5
abundance: .
v_gene: TRBV19

CDR3nt: TGTGCCAGCAGCTTCCGGACAGGGAACAATGAGCAGTTCTTC
CDR3aa: CASSFRTGNNEQFF
d_gene: TRBD1
j_gene: TRBJ2-1
abundance: .
v_gene: TRBV7-2

CDR3nt: TGTGCCAGCAGCGTCGGCGGGAGTGGGACAGATACGCAGTATTTT
CDR3aa: CASSVGGSGTDTQYF
d_gene: TRBD2
j_gene: TRBJ2-3
abundance: .
v_gene: TRBV9

CDR3nt: TGTGCCAGCAGTTACTTGGGACTAGCAGATGAGCAGTTCTTC
CDR3aa: CASSYLGLADEQFF
d_gene: TRBD2
j_gene: TRBJ2-1
abundance: .
v_gene: TRBV6-5

CDR3nt: TGTGCCAGCAGCTTGCCCGGGAGGAGAGGAGAGACCCAGTACTTC
CDR3aa: CASSLPGRRGETQYF
d_gene: TRBD2
j_gene: TRBJ2-5
abundance: few
v_gene: TRBV5-4

CDR3nt: TGCGCCAGCAGTGCGTCCCTTTCTGGAAACACCATATATTTT
CDR3aa: CASSASLSGNTIYF
d_gene: .
j_gene: TRBJ1-3
abundance: .
v_gene: TRBV10-1

CDR3nt: TGTGCCAGCAGCGTAGCGGACAGCCTAAATCAGCCCCAGCATTTT
CDR3aa: CASSVADSLNQPQHF
d_gene: .
j_gene: TRBJ1-5
abundance: .
v_gene: TRBV9

CDR3nt: TGTGCCATCCAGGGGGGAAGCAATCAGCCCCAGCATTTT
CDR3aa: CAIQGGSNQPQHF
d_gene: TRBD1
j_gene: TRBJ1-5
abundance: .
v_gene: TRBV27

CDR3nt: TGTGCCAGCACCCCCTGGACAGGGAACACTGAAGCTTTCTTT
CDR3aa: CASTPWTGNTEAFF
d_gene: TRBD1
j_gene: TRBJ1-1
abundance: once
v_gene: TRBV9

CDR3nt: TGTGCCATTGCGGGGGGGCCTAACAATGAGCAGTTCTTC
CDR3aa: CAIAGGPNNEQFF
d_gene: TRBD2
j_gene: TRBJ2-1
abundance: .
v_gene: TRBV10-3

CDR3nt: TGCGCCAGCAGCTTGGGACAGGGTAGCGGCTATGGCTACACCTTC
CDR3aa: CASSLGQGSGYGYTF
d_gene: TRBD1
j_gene: TRBJ1-2
abundance: .
v_gene: TRBV5-1

CDR3nt: TGTGCCAGCATCCCAGCGGGACTAGGCAACAATGAGCAGTTCTTC
CDR3aa: CASIPAGLGNNEQFF
d_gene: TRBD2
j_gene: TRBJ2-1
abundance: .
v_gene: TRBV27

CDR3nt: TGTGCCAGCAGCTTTACTACAGGGAACACTGAAGCTTTCTTT
CDR3aa: CASSFTTGNTEAFF
d_gene: .
j_gene: TRBJ1-1
abundance: few
v_gene: TRBV5-4

CDR3nt: TGTGCCTGGAGGGGAGACTACTACAATGAGCAGTTCTTC
CDR3aa: CAWRGDYYNEQFF
d_gene: .
j_gene: TRBJ2-1
abundance: few
v_gene: TRBV30

CDR3nt: TGTGCCAGCAGTCGCGGGGGGTCCTACGAGCAGTACTTC
CDR3aa: CASSRGGSYEQYF
d_gene: TRBD2
j_gene: TRBJ2-7
abundance: .
v_gene: TRBV7-2

CDR3nt: TGTGCCAGCAGCCCCTTAGCGGGGAACATTCAGTACTTC
CDR3aa: CASSPLAGNIQYF
d_gene: TRBD2
j_gene: TRBJ2-4
abundance: .
v_gene: TRBV4-2

CDR3nt: TGTGCCAGCAGTTATTCCGAGGAAACGGCAGATACGCAGTATTTT
CDR3aa: CASSYSEETADTQYF
d_gene: .
j_gene: TRBJ2-3
abundance: .
v_gene: TRBV6-2/TRBV6-3

CDR3nt: TGTGCCAGCAGTTCCGACGACTTCGTACAGGGGTATGGCTACACCTTC
CDR3aa: CASSSDDFVQGYGYTF
d_gene: TRBD1
j_gene: TRBJ1-2
abundance: .
v_gene: TRBV6-6

CDR3nt: TGTGCCAGCAGCTTAGGGAGAAGGGGGCCGGGCACCGGGGAGCTGTTTTTT
CDR3aa: CASSLGRRGPGTGELFF
d_gene: TRBD1
j_gene: TRBJ2-2
abundance: .
v_gene: TRBV5-4

CDR3nt: TGTGCCAGCAGTTACCGAGACCCGGGGACCCAGTACTTC
CDR3aa: CASSYRDPGTQYF
d_gene: .
j_gene: TRBJ2-5
abundance: few
v_gene: TRBV6-5

CDR3nt: TGCGCCAGCAGCCCCGGACAGACAAGCTATGGCTACACCTTC
CDR3aa: CASSPGQTSYGYTF
d_gene: .
j_gene: TRBJ1-2
abundance: .
v_gene: TRBV5-1

CDR3nt: TGTGCCAGCAGCTTAAAGTGGGGAGTTGGAGAGACCCAGTACTTC
CDR3aa: CASSLKWGVGETQYF
d_gene: .
j_gene: TRBJ2-5
abundance: .
v_gene: TRBV7-9

CDR3nt: TGCAGCGTTGGGTGGGCAGGGACTGGGGCCAACGTCCTGACTTTC
CDR3aa: CSVGWAGTGANVLTF
d_gene: .
j_gene: TRBJ2-6
abundance: .
v_gene: TRBV29-1

CDR3nt: TGTGCCAGCAGCGTAGGTGCAGGGGGAGGCGAAAAACTGTTTTTT
CDR3aa: CASSVGAGGGEKLFF
d_gene: TRBD1
j_gene: TRBJ1-4
abundance: .
v_gene: TRBV9